This is a list of T cell receptor beta chains from one sample in a study of T-cell reconstitution after alpha-beta-depleted transplantation in children. TCRdb reanalysed the PCR reads using MiXCR and keeps one entry per CDR3 protein. The table lists 250,000 to 400,000 distinct CDR3 sequences, approximately 23% of them singletons. The sample here was PBMCs, mostly from graft donor cells, taken 180 days after TCRalphabeta/CD19-depleted stem cell transplant. These receptors came from a male patient under 18 who had a stem cell transplant for acute lymphoblastic leukemia, so the T cells may come from the graft donor. Each CDR3 is given with its conserved first and last residue. The order of the fields is CDR3 protein, V gene, J gene, D gene. A D gene is named only where the DNA matches it firmly.

CASSVEAGVETQYF,TRBV9,TRBJ2-5,NA
CATSSAGWSNQPQHF,TRBV15,TRBJ1-5,NA
CASSPGLAGGTGELFF,TRBV12-3/TRBV12-4,TRBJ2-2,TRBD2
CAISESRGQGSYEQYF,TRBV10-3,TRBJ2-7,TRBD1
CASRAGTSGSYNEQFF,TRBV5-1,TRBJ2-1,TRBD2
CASNTRRTNQPQHF,TRBV5-1,TRBJ1-5,NA
CASRVAGGSNEQFF,TRBV19,TRBJ2-1,TRBD2
CASSPQTGLAGAGGELFF,TRBV9,TRBJ2-2,TRBD2
CSARDPGGGHTEAFF,TRBV20-1,TRBJ1-1,NA
CASSQGTSGDNEQFF,TRBV4-2,TRBJ2-1,TRBD2
CASSFNRGLIAGAYEQYF,TRBV5-1,TRBJ2-7,NA